The entry below gives a single T cell receptor (beta chain) sequence along with its context. It lacks a known antigen. No clone much larger than this one lies a single base away; base qualities are absent. The data are from a study of cytomegalovirus exposure and HLA in healthy donors (dated by TCRdb to the late 2010s). As for the study more broadly: In an earlier analysis of some 550 of the donors, approximately 260 Gb of sequence data and 100 million or so unique TCR beta sequences from 180 million or so T cells were reported. An early release that covered several hundred HLA-typed donors contained around 300 gigabases of sequencing data and tens of millions of unique TCR sequences. The genetic ancestry cluster associated with self-reported Caucasian donors included over 65% of the 398 genotyped donors. The study aimed to test whether cataloging public T cell receptors could reveal signatures of past pathogen exposure. The study used immunosequencing to profile the T cell repertoires of 666 subjects and linked those repertoires to cytomegalovirus serostatus. In addition to the first cohort of around 670 subjects, a separate validation cohort of 120 different subjects was used. High-throughput TCR immunosequencing, statistical association of individual TCRs with disease status, and machine learning were combined to predict cytomegalovirus infection status. To study patterns of TCR occurrence, a later analysis re-analyzed previously published TCR beta repertoires from several hundred donors and added high-resolution HLA genotyping. Rather than drawing on any new phenotypic data, the later analysis identified candidate immune exposures from TCR beta sequences and the way those sequences occurred across donors. In an earlier analysis of more than 550 of the donors, high-throughput TCR beta sequencing was used to judge whether each TCR beta V gene segment behaved as functional or pseudogenic. Donor age, sex, ethnicity and CMV serostatus were compiled alongside the repertoire data. A later genetic analysis took genome-wide SNP genotypes for about three fifths of the roughly 700 donors and used that subset as a discovery cohort. All discovery cohort repertoires had been generated using a single sequencing platform. Class I and class II HLA loci were covered by the typing at four-digit resolution. The number of donors typed differed by locus, with roughly 629-640 for A, B, C, DRB1 and DQB1, more than 500 for DQA1, approximately 580 for DPA1, and some 440 for DPB1. Four to six DR-DQ haplotypes were handled as single units for association and clustering, since linkage in the cohort was strong. Among some 410 genotyped donors of the cohort, an average of approximately 240,000 unique TCR beta nucleotide sequences was sequenced per donor, of which about 18% were non-productive. Overall study outcomes, separate from this receptor: While some public TCRs were present in many individuals, most TCR sequences turned up only very rarely across donors. This cohort had only TCR beta chains sequenced, and the lack of alpha or paired-chain data limited which features could be detected. Strong co-occurrence of HLA alleles, especially DR and DQ, made assigning TCR associations to individual alleles difficult. The classifier was reported to diagnose cytomegalovirus status with high specificity and sensitivity in both the original and validation cohorts. The only immune exposure information available for the cohort was CMV serostatus. The study gave a list of roughly 150 TCR beta chains associated with cytomegalovirus. Because counts were too low, some 17 rarely observed V segments, including chromosome 9 orphons, were excluded from the earlier analysis of several hundred of the donors. According to a later analysis, parvovirus B19, influenza, CMV and Epstein-Barr virus appeared linked to several top co-occurrence clusters. In a later genetic analysis, fewer N-insertions in productive TCRs were reported among donors in an Asian-associated ancestry cluster than the roughly 700-donor mean. The authors suggested that the approach could potentially be generalized to other disease states and immunological phenotypes. A later analysis found that TCR association rates varied across HLA loci, with DRB1 alleles showing the most associated TCRs and HLA-C alleles the fewest. Correlated functional status among segregating V segments might reflect linkage disequilibrium, but an unknown experimental factor could not be ruled out. In an earlier analysis of about 550 of the donors, most TCR beta V segments were observed in productive rearrangements about 90% or about 30% of the time, broadly matching IMGT annotations. A later genetic analysis associated a missense DCLRE1C variant with V-gene and J-gene trimming of TCR beta chains, and an independent cohort replicated the association. Most CMV-associated TCR beta chains appeared to be HLA-restricted in a later analysis, and the HLA associations seemed to be driven largely by CMV exposure. Specific HLA alleles were associated with 18,000 or so TCR beta sequences at a false discovery rate of 0.05 in a later analysis. Three of the identified cytomegalovirus-associated TCR beta chains were confirmed in vitro to be specific for cytomegalovirus antigens. A further reported finding was that TCR beta sequences accurately predicted the HLA-A and HLA-B alleles for most subjects in the first cohort. The presence/absence analyses assumed that sequencing depth was roughly uniform across donors, and that assumption may not be true. Because HLA typing was missing for some donors at each locus, association tests included only the typed subset. The sequencing pipeline was judged likely to have produced a cluster of highly shared sequence variants as a technical artifact. In a later analysis, HLA-associated TCR beta chains showed more clonal expansion and lower generation probabilities than non-associated chains that were equally common.

Libraries came from the immunoSEQ multiplex PCR assay. For the multiplex PCR, a mixture combining 60 forward primers for TCR Vbeta segments and 13 reverse primers for TCR Jbeta segments was used. The CDR3 region of rearranged TCR beta genes was amplified from genomic DNA by a multiplex PCR assay. The amplified TCR beta libraries were sequenced on the Illumina HiSeq System as 87-base-pair reads. Processing in the source paper ran as follows. A later analysis tallied 80 million to 95 million unique TCR beta chains across the 666 repertoires, and approximately 11 million of those chains were shared by two or more donors. To remove PCR and sequencing errors, raw reads were error-corrected and collapsed into unique sequences using a nearest-neighbor algorithm that merged closely related sequences. Alignment of CDR3 sequences to IMGT reference sequences was used to assign V, D and J gene segments. For a sequence to be retained, a match of at least six nucleotides was required to both a V gene segment and a J gene segment. A rearrangement was called productive if the CDR3 had no stop codons and remained in frame with V and J, and every other rearrangement was called non-productive. CDR3 was defined according to IMGT convention as the region running from the second conserved V-encoded cysteine to the conserved J-encoded phenylalanine. The earlier analysis of 587 of the donors excluded any sequence lacking an unambiguous match to a single V gene segment. In an earlier analysis of approximately 610 of the donors, V segments were called functional above 56.7% productive rearrangements and were called segregating when the between-donor standard deviation exceeded 5%. A statistical classification framework was developed to diagnose cytomegalovirus status using the catalog of TCR beta chain sequences. V and J gene assignment, in a later analysis, came from comparing TCR nucleotide sequences with IMGT/GENE-DB human TR gene sequences. Using the TCRdist pipeline, a later analysis assigned CDR3 sequences along with most-parsimonious VDJ recombination scenarios. In a later analysis, every TCR beta chain was defined by the combination of its CDR3 amino acid sequence and its V-gene family, and reads without a unique V-gene family were dropped. A later analysis removed 550 to 650 highly shared, low-generation-probability nucleotide sequences to deal with suspected cross-contamination and a sequencing artifact. A later analysis calculated a clonal expansion index for each public chain from normalized within-repertoire ranks of inferred template counts. Generation probabilities in a later analysis came from a VDJ recombination model fitted to out-of-frame rearrangements, and those results were checked against IGoR. In a later analysis, TCR-TCR, TCR-HLA and TCR-CMV co-occurrence was scored with hypergeometric tests, and a repertoire-size bias correction was applied to TCR pairs. In a later analysis, false discovery rates were estimated by permuting HLA or CMV assignments 20 times. A later analysis grouped co-occurring TCRs with DBSCAN, adding TCRdist sequence similarity when clustering within HLA-allele-positive subsets. Repertoires with fewer than 30,000 or more than 120,000 public chains were left out of co-occurrence clustering, as were roughly five repertoires with anomalous nucleotide sharing. The table comes from immuneACCESS by way of TCRdb, which keeps in-frame sequences with V and J called. Part of the clones is missing from these tables; in studies checked, under half for an unresolved V gene and the rest for unknown reasons. V, J and clone size derive from that table, while D and trimming were established from the DNA sequence. Within this sample are 150,000 to 200,000 clones, with approximately 70% of them counted one time only. 2% to 2.5% of the sample rests with the top ten.

The cohort was made up of approximately 700 healthy bone marrow donors. At the time of sampling, every cohort member was nominally healthy, though immune exposures that went unrecorded were likely present. Of the roughly 630 cohort members, 250 to 300 had a positive CMV serostatus and just over 350 had a negative one, while no CMV serostatus was recorded for the donor. A peripheral blood sample was collected from each donor, and TCR beta sequencing was performed on peripheral blood mononuclear cells. The Qiagen DNeasy Blood Extraction Kit was used to extract genomic DNA from the blood cell samples. The material sequenced was PBMCs. This sequence was found in a human donor in good health.

The CDR3 amino acid sequence is: CASSIGGGSNTEAFF. The nucleotides are TGTGCCAGTAGTATAGGTGGAGGGTCGAACACTGAAGCTTTCTTT. Recombination joined TRBV19 with TRBJ1-1; the D gene cannot be named for sure. The germline V gene encodes CDR1 LNHDA and CDR2 SQIVND (reference sequence). V lost 1 base and J lost 1 base; the stretch between them is 10 bases long. The CDR3, from cysteine to phenylalanine, totals 15 residues. Only the CDR3 DNA stays, 45 bases, in frame from base 1.